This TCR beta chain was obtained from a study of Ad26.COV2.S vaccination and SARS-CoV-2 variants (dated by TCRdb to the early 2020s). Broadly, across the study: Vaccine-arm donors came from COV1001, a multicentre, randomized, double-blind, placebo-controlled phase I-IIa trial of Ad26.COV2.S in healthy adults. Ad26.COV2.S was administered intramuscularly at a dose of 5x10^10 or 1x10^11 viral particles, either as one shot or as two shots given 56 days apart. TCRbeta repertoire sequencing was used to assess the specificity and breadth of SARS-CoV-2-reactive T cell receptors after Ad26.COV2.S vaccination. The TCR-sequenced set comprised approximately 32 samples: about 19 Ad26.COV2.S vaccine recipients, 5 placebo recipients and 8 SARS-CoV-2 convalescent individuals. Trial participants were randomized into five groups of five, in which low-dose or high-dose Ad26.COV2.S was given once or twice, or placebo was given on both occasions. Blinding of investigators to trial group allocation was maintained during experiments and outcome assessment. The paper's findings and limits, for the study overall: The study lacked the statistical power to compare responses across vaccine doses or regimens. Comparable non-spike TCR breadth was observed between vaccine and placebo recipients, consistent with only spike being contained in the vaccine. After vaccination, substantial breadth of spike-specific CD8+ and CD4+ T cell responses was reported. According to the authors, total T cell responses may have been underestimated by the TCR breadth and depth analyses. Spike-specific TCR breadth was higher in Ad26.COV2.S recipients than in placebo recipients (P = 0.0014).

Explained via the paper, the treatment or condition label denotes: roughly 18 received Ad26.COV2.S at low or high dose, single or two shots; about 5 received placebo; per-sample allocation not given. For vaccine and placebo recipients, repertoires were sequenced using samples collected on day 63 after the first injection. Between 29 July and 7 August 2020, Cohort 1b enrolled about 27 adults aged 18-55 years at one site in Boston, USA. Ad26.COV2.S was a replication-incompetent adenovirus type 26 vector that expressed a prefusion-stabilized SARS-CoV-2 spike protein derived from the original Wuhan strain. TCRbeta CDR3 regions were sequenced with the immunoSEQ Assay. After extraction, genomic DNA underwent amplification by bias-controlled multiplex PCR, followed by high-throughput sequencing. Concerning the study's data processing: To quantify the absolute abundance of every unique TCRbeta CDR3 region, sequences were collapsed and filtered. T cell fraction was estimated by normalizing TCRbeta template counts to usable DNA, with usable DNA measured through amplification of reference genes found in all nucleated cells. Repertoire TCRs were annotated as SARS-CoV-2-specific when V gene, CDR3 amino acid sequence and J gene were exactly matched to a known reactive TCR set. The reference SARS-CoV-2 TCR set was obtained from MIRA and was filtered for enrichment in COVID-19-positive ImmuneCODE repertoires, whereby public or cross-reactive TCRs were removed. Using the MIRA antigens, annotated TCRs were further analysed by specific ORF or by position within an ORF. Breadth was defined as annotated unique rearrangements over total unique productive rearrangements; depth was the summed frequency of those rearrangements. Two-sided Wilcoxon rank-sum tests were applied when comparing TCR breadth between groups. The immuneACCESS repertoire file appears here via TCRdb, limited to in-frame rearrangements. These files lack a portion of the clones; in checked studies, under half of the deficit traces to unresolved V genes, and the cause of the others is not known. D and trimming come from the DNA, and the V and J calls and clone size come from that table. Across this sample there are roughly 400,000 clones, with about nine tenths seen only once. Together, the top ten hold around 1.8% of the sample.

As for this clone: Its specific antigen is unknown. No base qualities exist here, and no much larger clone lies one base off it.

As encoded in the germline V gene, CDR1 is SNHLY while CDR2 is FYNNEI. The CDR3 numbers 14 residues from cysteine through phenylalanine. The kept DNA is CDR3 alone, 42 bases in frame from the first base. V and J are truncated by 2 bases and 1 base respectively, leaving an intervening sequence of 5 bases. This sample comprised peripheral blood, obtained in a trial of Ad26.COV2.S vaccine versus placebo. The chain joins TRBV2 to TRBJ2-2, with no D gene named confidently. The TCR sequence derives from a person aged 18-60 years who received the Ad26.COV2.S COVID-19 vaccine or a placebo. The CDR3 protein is CASSEWRNTGELFF. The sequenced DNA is TGTGCCAGCAGTGAATGGAGGAACACCGGGGAGCTGTTTTTT.